Presented here are 2 T cell receptor beta chains from one specimen sequenced in a study of early T cells in non-severe SARS-CoV-2 infection. TCRdb reanalysed the 5' RACE reads using MiXCR and keeps one entry per CDR3 protein. The repertoire holds roughly 60,000 distinct CDR3 sequences, with less than 15% as singletons. Input material: whole blood. Receptors were obtained from an adult who was a healthcare worker with PCR-confirmed SARS-CoV-2 infection or an uninfected control (not recorded which).

This clonotype was picked up a small number of times. This sequence joins TRBV6-2 or TRBV6-3 and TRBJ2-7, with D perhaps TRBD2 (5 bases). The CDR3 totals 13 residues. CDR1 and CDR2 (germline): MNHEY, SVGEGT. V lost 3 bases and J 6 bases, leaving 12 bases between the germline ends. The CDR3 reads CASSYSGAGEQYF. The CDR3 bases are TGTGCCAGCAGTTATTCAGGTGCGGGCGAGCAGTACTTC.

This clonotype was seen a handful of times. The chain employs TRBV25-1 and TRBJ2-7; D possibly uses TRBD1 or TRBD2 (6 bases each). The CDR3 has 16 residues. The V gene lost 1 base and the J gene lost 0 bases, with 13 bases spanning the gap. The V gene's germline CDR1 is MGHDK and CDR2 SYGVNS. Written as DNA, the CDR3 is TGTGCCAGCAGTGAATCTGGGGGGCGAACCTCCTACGAGCAGTACTTC. Translation: CASSESGGRTSYEQYF.